This T cell receptor (beta chain) is drawn from a study of vaccination and CD4 T cells after COVID-19. The Oncomine TCR Beta short-read assay was what sequenced the DNA obtained from cultured CD4+ T cells. TCRdb used MiXCR to reprocess the PCR reads, holding one entry per CDR3 protein. This repertoire shows more than 20,000 distinct CDR3 sequences, about 46% found once; its top ten account for just over 7%. In regard to this clonotype: Its antigen is unidentified.

CDR1 and CDR2 from the germline V gene are MDHEN and SYDVKM. This CDR3 is 15 amino acids long. Trimming took 5 bases from V and 0 from J, leaving 13 bases between them. Specified treatment: approximately nine-day PBMC culture with coronavirus spike peptide pools or control peptides (ViraFEST assay). This receptor was taken from a human donor who had recovered from COVID-19. The chain employs TRBV28 and TRBJ1-2; D remains unclear. Sample: CD4+ T cells from blood, cultured in vitro. CDR3 sequence reads: CASSDLGVANYGYTF. DNA of the CDR3: TGTGCCAGCAGTGACCTAGGAGTTGCTAACTATGGCTACACCTTC.